This T cell receptor beta chain was sequenced in a study of T cells in Graves' hyperthyroidism and ophthalmopathy. This clonotype was observed many times. TCR beta CDR3 sequences were amplified from RNA transcripts. First-round RT-PCR targeting the TCR CDR3 was performed with the HTBI primer set. TCRdb re-analysed the multiplex PCR reads in MiXCR, keeping a single row per CDR3 protein. Here the sample spans 250,000 to 400,000 distinct CDR3 sequences, roughly an eighth being singletons. The germline CDR1 and CDR2 sequences are MNHEY and SMNVEV (reference sequence). The length of the CDR3 is 16 residues. V lost 5 bases to trimming and J lost 3 bases; unmatched junction nucleotides: 9.

The clonotype was recovered from a middle-aged woman with Graves' ophthalmopathy. V usage is TRBV27 and J usage is TRBJ1-4; TRBD1 agrees at 7 bases. The sequenced sample consisted of blood. CDR3 amino acids: CASSLTPGTANEKLFF. DNA of the CDR3: TGTGCCAGCAGTCTAACCCCCGGGACAGCTAATGAAAAACTGTTTTTT.